This T cell receptor beta chain emerged from a study of T cells after yellow fever vaccination. Regarding this clonotype: A read error is possible here, since a much larger clone lies one base away.

Each CDR3 protein gets one entry after TCRdb re-called the 5' RACE reads with MiXCR. Of around 160,000 distinct CDR3 sequences in the sample, 5.5% to 7.5% are singletons; the top ten hold roughly 2.5%. From germline, CDR1 is MNHNS and CDR2 SASEGT. The CDR3 extends over 19 amino acids. Trimming removed 6 bases from V and 6 bases from J; junction bases left unmatched: 21. Material: CD4+ T cells sorted from PBMCs, obtained about 5 days after the first yellow fever vaccination. The chain couples TRBV6-1 to TRBJ1-1, with 11 nucleotides matching TRBD1. The source is a man aged 18 to 35 who received the YFV17D yellow fever vaccine. CDR3 nucleotides: TGTGCCAGCAGCACTCTTCTCCCTAGATATCCGGGACAGGGGGCTGAAGCTTTCTTT. Its protein product is CASSTLLPRYPGQGAEAFF.